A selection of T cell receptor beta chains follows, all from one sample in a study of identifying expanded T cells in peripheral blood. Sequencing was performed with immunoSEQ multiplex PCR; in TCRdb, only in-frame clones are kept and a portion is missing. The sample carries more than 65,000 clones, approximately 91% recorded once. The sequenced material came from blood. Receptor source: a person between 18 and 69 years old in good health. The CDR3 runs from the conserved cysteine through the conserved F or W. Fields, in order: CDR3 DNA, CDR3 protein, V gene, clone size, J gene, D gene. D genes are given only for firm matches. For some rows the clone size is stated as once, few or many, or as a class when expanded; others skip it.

cdr3_nt: TGCGCCAGCAGCTTGGTCCGGGCGGGAGGCGGTTTGGAGGAGACCCAGTACTTC; cdr3_aa: CASSLVRAGGGLEETQYF; v_call: TRBV5-1; clone_size: NA; j_call: TRBJ2-5; d_call: TRBD2
cdr3_nt: TGTGCCAGCAGCGCCGGGACAGGGACTGAAGCTTTCTTT; cdr3_aa: CASSAGTGTEAFF; v_call: TRBV9; clone_size: NA; j_call: TRBJ1-1; d_call: TRBD1
cdr3_nt: TGTGCCAGCAGCTTAAGAGGGGGACAGTCCAATCAGCCCCAGCATTTT; cdr3_aa: CASSLRGGQSNQPQHF; v_call: TRBV7-2; clone_size: NA; j_call: TRBJ1-5; d_call: TRBD1
cdr3_nt: TGCGCCAGCAGCTTGTACGGTACTGAACTGTTTTTT; cdr3_aa: CASSLYGTELFF; v_call: TRBV5-1; clone_size: NA; j_call: TRBJ1-4; d_call: NA
cdr3_nt: TGTGCCAGCAGCCCCGCAGTGGGGGTCGCCGGGGAGCTGTTTTTT; cdr3_aa: CASSPAVGVAGELFF; v_call: TRBV5-4; clone_size: NA; j_call: TRBJ2-2; d_call: NA
cdr3_nt: TGTGCCAGCCAAGGACAGCCCTACAATGAGCAGTTCTTC; cdr3_aa: CASQGQPYNEQFF; v_call: TRBV28; clone_size: NA; j_call: TRBJ2-1; d_call: NA
cdr3_nt: TGTGCCAGCTCACCACCGGGTTATACGCAGTATTTT; cdr3_aa: CASSPPGYTQYF; v_call: TRBV18; clone_size: NA; j_call: TRBJ2-3; d_call: NA
cdr3_nt: TGTGCCAGCAGCTTGGTTGGACAGGGTGGTTCCGGGGAGCTGTTTTTT; cdr3_aa: CASSLVGQGGSGELFF; v_call: TRBV5-6; clone_size: once; j_call: TRBJ2-2; d_call: TRBD1
cdr3_nt: TGTGCCAGCAGCTTAATCGGACAGGGTCGCACTGAAGCTTTCTTT; cdr3_aa: CASSLIGQGRTEAFF; v_call: TRBV11-2; clone_size: NA; j_call: TRBJ1-1; d_call: TRBD1
cdr3_nt: TGCAGCGTTGCAGGACTAGCGGGAAGCTACGAGCAGTACTTC; cdr3_aa: CSVAGLAGSYEQYF; v_call: TRBV29-1; clone_size: NA; j_call: TRBJ2-7; d_call: TRBD2
cdr3_nt: TGTGCCAGCAGCCAACCGGGACAGGTCTCATCAAATGAGCAGTTCTTC; cdr3_aa: CASSQPGQVSSNEQFF; v_call: TRBV4-2; clone_size: NA; j_call: TRBJ2-1; d_call: TRBD1
cdr3_nt: TGTGCCAGTAGTATCCCGGGACAGGCGAATGAAAAACTGTTTTTT; cdr3_aa: CASSIPGQANEKLFF; v_call: TRBV19; clone_size: NA; j_call: TRBJ1-4; d_call: TRBD1
cdr3_nt: TGCGCCAGCAGCCAAGGCTTGGTAGGCAATCAGCCCCAGCATTTT; cdr3_aa: CASSQGLVGNQPQHF; v_call: TRBV4-3; clone_size: once; j_call: TRBJ1-5; d_call: NA
cdr3_nt: TGTGCCAGCAGCCCCCAGGGGACAACCGGAAACAATGAGCAGTTCTTC; cdr3_aa: CASSPQGTTGNNEQFF; v_call: TRBV4-2; clone_size: NA; j_call: TRBJ2-1; d_call: NA
cdr3_nt: TGTGCCAGCTCACCACAGGGGGCTGGGGCCAACGTCCTGACTTTC; cdr3_aa: CASSPQGAGANVLTF; v_call: TRBV18; clone_size: NA; j_call: TRBJ2-6; d_call: NA
cdr3_nt: TGTGCCAGCAGGCTCGGGACTGAAGCTTTCTTT; cdr3_aa: CASRLGTEAFF; v_call: TRBV6-1; clone_size: NA; j_call: TRBJ1-1; d_call: NA
cdr3_nt: TGTGCCAGCAGTTTATCGGGGGACAGGGGGCTTGTGTACCAAGAGACCCAGTACTTC; cdr3_aa: CASSLSGDRGLVYQETQYF; v_call: TRBV27; clone_size: few; j_call: TRBJ2-5; d_call: TRBD1
cdr3_nt: TGTGCCAGTAGCAACAGTGCCGGGACAGTAAGCCCACCCCTCCACTTT; cdr3_aa: CASSNSAGTVSPPLHF; v_call: TRBV19; clone_size: NA; j_call: TRBJ1-6; d_call: TRBD1
cdr3_nt: TGTGCCAGCAGCTTAGTAAGTAGCGGAGTGACCTACAATGAGCAGTTCTTC; cdr3_aa: CASSLVSSGVTYNEQFF; v_call: TRBV7-9; clone_size: NA; j_call: TRBJ2-1; d_call: NA
cdr3_nt: TGTGCCAGCAGCTTACCTGGAGCGGGGGGGAAATACAATGAGCAGTTCTTC; cdr3_aa: CASSLPGAGGKYNEQFF; v_call: TRBV11-3; clone_size: NA; j_call: TRBJ2-1; d_call: TRBD2
cdr3_nt: TGCGCCAGCAGCTTGAGGGGACAGGGCGGTGAAAAACTGTTTTTT; cdr3_aa: CASSLRGQGGEKLFF; v_call: TRBV5-1; clone_size: NA; j_call: TRBJ1-4; d_call: TRBD1
cdr3_nt: TGCGCCAGCAGCTTGGAACCCCCGGCCGGGGAGCTGTTTTTT; cdr3_aa: CASSLEPPAGELFF; v_call: TRBV5-1; clone_size: NA; j_call: TRBJ2-2; d_call: NA
cdr3_nt: TGTGCCAGCAGTCTAGCGGGGGAGCAGTTCTTC; cdr3_aa: CASSLAGEQFF; v_call: TRBV5-6; clone_size: NA; j_call: TRBJ2-1; d_call: TRBD2
cdr3_nt: TGTGCCAGCAGTAGTTTACTGGGAACTGAAGCTTTCTTT; cdr3_aa: CASSSLLGTEAFF; v_call: TRBV28; clone_size: NA; j_call: TRBJ1-1; d_call: NA
cdr3_nt: TGTGCCAGTACCCTGGGACAGTTCTCTGGGGCCAACGTCCTGACTTTC; cdr3_aa: CASTLGQFSGANVLTF; v_call: TRBV19; clone_size: NA; j_call: TRBJ2-6; d_call: TRBD1
cdr3_nt: TGTGCCTGGAGGGGGGTAAGCGAGCAGTACTTC; cdr3_aa: CAWRGVSEQYF; v_call: TRBV30; clone_size: NA; j_call: TRBJ2-7; d_call: NA
cdr3_nt: TGTGCCAGCAGTCTGTCGGGGGACGGTAAAGAGACCCAGTACTTC; cdr3_aa: CASSLSGDGKETQYF; v_call: TRBV28; clone_size: NA; j_call: TRBJ2-5; d_call: NA
cdr3_nt: TGTGCCAGCAGCTTAGGGCAGGGGACAAGCACAGATACGCAGTATTTT; cdr3_aa: CASSLGQGTSTDTQYF; v_call: TRBV11-3; clone_size: NA; j_call: TRBJ2-3; d_call: NA
cdr3_nt: TGTGCCAGCAGGGCAACTAGCGGGGGGGTCAATGAGCAGTTCTTC; cdr3_aa: CASRATSGGVNEQFF; v_call: TRBV6-1; clone_size: NA; j_call: TRBJ2-1; d_call: TRBD2
cdr3_nt: TGCGCCAGCAGCTCTGGGACAGGGGATTCACCCCTCCACTTT; cdr3_aa: CASSSGTGDSPLHF; v_call: TRBV5-1; clone_size: NA; j_call: TRBJ1-6; d_call: TRBD1
cdr3_nt: TGTGCCAGCAGTTACTCAGGGGACAGCAATCAGCCCCAGCATTTT; cdr3_aa: CASSYSGDSNQPQHF; v_call: TRBV6-6; clone_size: once; j_call: TRBJ1-5; d_call: NA
cdr3_nt: TGTGCCAGCTCACCATTTGGGGTAGGATACAATGAGCAGTTCTTC; cdr3_aa: CASSPFGVGYNEQFF; v_call: TRBV18; clone_size: NA; j_call: TRBJ2-1; d_call: NA
cdr3_nt: TGTGCCAGCAGCTTAGACAAAAGGACTAGCGGGAGCCCACACACCGGGGAGCTGTTTTTT; cdr3_aa: CASSLDKRTSGSPHTGELFF; v_call: TRBV11-3; clone_size: NA; j_call: TRBJ2-2; d_call: TRBD2
cdr3_nt: TGCGCCAGCAGCCAAGATCGACTAGCGGGAGTCGAGCAGTACTTC; cdr3_aa: CASSQDRLAGVEQYF; v_call: TRBV4-3; clone_size: NA; j_call: TRBJ2-7; d_call: TRBD2
cdr3_nt: TGTGCCAGCAGCGTACAGGGTCTGGGAGGAACCGGGGAGCTGTTTTTT; cdr3_aa: CASSVQGLGGTGELFF; v_call: TRBV9; clone_size: NA; j_call: TRBJ2-2; d_call: NA
cdr3_nt: TGCGCCAGCAGCCAAGACCATTTTGGTACAGGGGCTAACTATGGCTACACCTTC; cdr3_aa: CASSQDHFGTGANYGYTF; v_call: TRBV4-3; clone_size: NA; j_call: TRBJ1-2; d_call: TRBD1
cdr3_nt: TGTGCCAGCAGCCCAAGGCCTTTAGAGACCCAGTACTTC; cdr3_aa: CASSPRPLETQYF; v_call: TRBV27; clone_size: NA; j_call: TRBJ2-5; d_call: NA
cdr3_nt: TGTGCCAGCAGCCCTGACGGACTAGCGGGAGACACCGGGGAGCTGTTTTTT; cdr3_aa: CASSPDGLAGDTGELFF; v_call: TRBV11-2; clone_size: NA; j_call: TRBJ2-2; d_call: TRBD2
cdr3_nt: TGTGCCAGCAGCTTAGGAGGGGTCACTGAAGCTTTCTTT; cdr3_aa: CASSLGGVTEAFF; v_call: TRBV7-9; clone_size: NA; j_call: TRBJ1-1; d_call: NA